The entry below describes one TCR beta chain. Its antigen is as yet unknown. The data originate from a study of OX40 agonist ivuxolimab in advanced cancers. Germline loops: CDR1 SQVTM, CDR2 ANQGSEA. This CDR3 has 12 amino acids. Trimming pared 5 bases from V and 3 bases from J, leaving 10 bases between. No patient had autoimmune disease or received systemic immunosuppression. At baseline, cycle 4 day 1, and cycle 7 day 1, blood was sampled. Findings of the study overall: On average, a greater number of expanded clones characterised CD8+ T cells relative to CD4+.

The assay was immunoSEQ multiplex PCR, and TCRdb's table has in-frame clones only and misses some. The sample carries some 72,000 clones, 84% recorded once. This chain links TRBV29-1 with TRBJ2-5, with D maybe TRBD1 (5 bases). Sample: CD4+ or CD8+ T cells sorted from blood, taken in a trial of the OX40 agonist ivuxolimab. This receptor was taken from an adult with an advanced solid tumor such as melanoma, head and neck, liver or kidney cancer. DNA of the CDR3: TGCAGCGTTAGGGGCAGTGAAGAGACCCAGTACTTC. It specifies CSVRGSEETQYF. The full variable domain, rest sourced from reference TRBV29-1 and TRBJ2-5, is SAVISQKPSRDICQRGTSLTIQCQVDSQVTMMFWYRQQPGQSLTLIATANQGSEATYESGFVIDKFPISRPNLTFSTLTVSNMSPEDSSIYLCSVRGSEETQYFGPGTRLLVL.